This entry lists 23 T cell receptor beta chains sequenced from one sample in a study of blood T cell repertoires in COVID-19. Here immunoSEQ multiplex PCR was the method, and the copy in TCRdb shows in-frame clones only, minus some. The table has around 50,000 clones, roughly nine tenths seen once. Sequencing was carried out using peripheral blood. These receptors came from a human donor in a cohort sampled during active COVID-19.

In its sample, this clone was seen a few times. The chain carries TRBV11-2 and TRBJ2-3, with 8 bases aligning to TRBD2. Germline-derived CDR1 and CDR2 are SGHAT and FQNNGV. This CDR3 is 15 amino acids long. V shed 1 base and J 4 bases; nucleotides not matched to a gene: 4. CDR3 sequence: CASSLVAGFADTQYF. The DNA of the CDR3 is TGTGCCAGCAGCTTAGTAGCGGGGTTCGCAGATACGCAGTATTTT.

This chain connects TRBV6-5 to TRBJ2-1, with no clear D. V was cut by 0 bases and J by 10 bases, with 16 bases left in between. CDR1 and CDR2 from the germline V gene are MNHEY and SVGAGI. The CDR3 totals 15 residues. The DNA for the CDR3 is TGTGCCAGCAGTTACTCGTTTGTCAACCCCGAGGAGCAGTTCTTC. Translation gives CASSYSFVNPEEQFF.

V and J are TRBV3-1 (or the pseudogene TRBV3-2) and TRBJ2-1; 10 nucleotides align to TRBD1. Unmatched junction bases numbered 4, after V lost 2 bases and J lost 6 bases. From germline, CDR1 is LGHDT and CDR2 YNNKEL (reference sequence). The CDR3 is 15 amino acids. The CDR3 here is CASSQQDRGGNEQFF. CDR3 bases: TGTGCCAGCAGCCAACAGGACAGGGGGGGCAATGAGCAGTTCTTC.

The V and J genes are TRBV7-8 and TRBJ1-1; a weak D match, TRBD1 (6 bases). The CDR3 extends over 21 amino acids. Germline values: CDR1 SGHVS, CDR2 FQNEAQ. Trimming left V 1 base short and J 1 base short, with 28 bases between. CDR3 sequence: CASSLVVGDTRVRYSNTEAFF. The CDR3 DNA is TGTGCCAGCAGCTTAGTCGTGGGGGACACGAGGGTTAGGTACTCGAACACTGAAGCTTTCTTT.

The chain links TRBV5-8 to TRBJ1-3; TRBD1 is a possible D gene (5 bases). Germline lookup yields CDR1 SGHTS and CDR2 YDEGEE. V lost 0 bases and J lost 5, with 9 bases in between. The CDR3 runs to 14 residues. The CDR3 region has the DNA TGTGCCAGCAGCTTGGTAGGGGCCCGAAACACCATATATTTT. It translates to CASSLVGARNTIYF.

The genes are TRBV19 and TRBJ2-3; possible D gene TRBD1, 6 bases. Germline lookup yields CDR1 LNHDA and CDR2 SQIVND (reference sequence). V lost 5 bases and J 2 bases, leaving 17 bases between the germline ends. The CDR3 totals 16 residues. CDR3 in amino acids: CASSLRTEENTDTQYF. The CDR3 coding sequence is TGTGCCAGTAGTCTACGGACAGAAGAAAACACAGATACGCAGTATTTT.

CDR3 loop: CASSVGGGQTQYF. The CDR3, as DNA: TGTGCCAGCAGCGTAGGCGGGGGGCAGACCCAGTACTTC. V usage is TRBV9 and J usage is TRBJ2-5, with 8 nucleotides matching TRBD2. This CDR3 is 13 amino acids long. Trimming took 0 bases from V and 6 from J; bases not matched to a gene: 1. CDR1 SGDLS and CDR2 YYNGEE come from the germline V gene.

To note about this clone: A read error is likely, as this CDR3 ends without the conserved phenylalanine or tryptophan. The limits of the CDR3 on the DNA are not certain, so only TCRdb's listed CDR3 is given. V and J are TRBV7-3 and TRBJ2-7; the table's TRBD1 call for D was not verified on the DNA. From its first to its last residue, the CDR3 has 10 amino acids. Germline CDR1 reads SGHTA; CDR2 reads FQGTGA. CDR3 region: CASSLTSRGP.

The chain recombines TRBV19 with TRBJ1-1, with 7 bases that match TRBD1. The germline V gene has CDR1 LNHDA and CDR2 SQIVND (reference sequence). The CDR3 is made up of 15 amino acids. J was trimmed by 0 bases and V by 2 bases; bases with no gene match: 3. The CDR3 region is CASSIPGTVNTEAFF. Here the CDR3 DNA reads TGTGCCAGTAGTATACCCGGGACAGTGAACACTGAAGCTTTCTTT.

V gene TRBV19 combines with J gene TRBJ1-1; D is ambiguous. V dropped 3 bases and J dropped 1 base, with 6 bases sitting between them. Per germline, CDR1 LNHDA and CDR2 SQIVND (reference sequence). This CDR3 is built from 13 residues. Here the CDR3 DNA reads TGTGCCAGTAGTATCGTAGCGAACACTGAAGCTTTCTTT. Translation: CASSIVANTEAFF.

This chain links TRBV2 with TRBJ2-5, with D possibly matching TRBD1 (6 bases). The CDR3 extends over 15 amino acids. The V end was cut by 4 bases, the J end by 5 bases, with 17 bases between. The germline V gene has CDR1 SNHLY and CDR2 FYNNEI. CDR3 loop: CASSGARLRGETQYF. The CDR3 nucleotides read TGTGCCAGCAGTGGTGCGAGACTGAGGGGGGAGACCCAGTACTTC. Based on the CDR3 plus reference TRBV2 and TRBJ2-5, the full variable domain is EPEVTQTPSHQVTQMGQEVILRCVPISNHLYFYWYRQILGQKVEFLVSFYNNEISEKSEIFDDQFSVERPDGSNFTLKIRSTKLEDSAMYFCASSGARLRGETQYFGPGTRLLVL.

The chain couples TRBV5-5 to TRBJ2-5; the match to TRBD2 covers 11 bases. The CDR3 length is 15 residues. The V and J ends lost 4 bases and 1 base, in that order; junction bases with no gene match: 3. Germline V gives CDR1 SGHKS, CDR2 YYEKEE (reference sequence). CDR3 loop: CASSPGLAGQETQYF. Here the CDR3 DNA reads TGTGCCAGCAGCCCCGGACTAGCGGGCCAAGAGACCCAGTACTTC.

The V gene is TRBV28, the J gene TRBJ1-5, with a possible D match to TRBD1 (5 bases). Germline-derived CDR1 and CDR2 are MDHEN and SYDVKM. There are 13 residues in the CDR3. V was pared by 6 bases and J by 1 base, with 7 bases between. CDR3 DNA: TGTGCCAGCAGCCCAGGGAGCAATCAGCCCCAGCATTTT. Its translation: CASSPGSNQPQHF. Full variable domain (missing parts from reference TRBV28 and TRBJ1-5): DVKVTQSSRYLVKRTGEKVFLECVQDMDHENMFWYRQDPGLGLRLIYFSYDVKMKEKGDIPEGYSVSREKKERFSLILESASTNQTSMYLCASSPGSNQPQHFGDGTRLSIL.

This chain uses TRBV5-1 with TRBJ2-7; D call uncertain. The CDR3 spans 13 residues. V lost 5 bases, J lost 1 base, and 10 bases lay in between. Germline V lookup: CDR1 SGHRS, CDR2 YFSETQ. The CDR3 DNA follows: TGCGCCAGCAGTCCCCCGGAGTCCTACGAGCAGTACTTC. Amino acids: CASSPPESYEQYF.

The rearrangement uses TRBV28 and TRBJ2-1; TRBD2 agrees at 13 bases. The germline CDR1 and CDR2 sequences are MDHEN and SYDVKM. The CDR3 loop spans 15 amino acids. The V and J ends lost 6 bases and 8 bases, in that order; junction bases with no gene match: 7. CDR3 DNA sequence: TGTGCCAGCAGGGGACTAGCGGGAATAAGGGATGAGCAGTTCTTC. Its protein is CASRGLAGIRDEQFF.

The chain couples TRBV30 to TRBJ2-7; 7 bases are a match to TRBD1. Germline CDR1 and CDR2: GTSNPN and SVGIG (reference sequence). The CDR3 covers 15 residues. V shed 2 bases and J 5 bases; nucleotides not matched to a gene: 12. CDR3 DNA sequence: TGTGCCTGGAGTTTGGGGGACAGAGTCCTAGACGAGCAGTACTTC. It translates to CAWSLGDRVLDEQYF.

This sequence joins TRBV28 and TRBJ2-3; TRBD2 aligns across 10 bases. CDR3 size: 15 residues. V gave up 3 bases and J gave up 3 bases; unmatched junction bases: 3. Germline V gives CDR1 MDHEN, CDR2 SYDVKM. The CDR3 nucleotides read TGTGCCAGCAGTTTTTCGGGACTAGCGACAGATACGCAGTATTTT. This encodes CASSFSGLATDTQYF.

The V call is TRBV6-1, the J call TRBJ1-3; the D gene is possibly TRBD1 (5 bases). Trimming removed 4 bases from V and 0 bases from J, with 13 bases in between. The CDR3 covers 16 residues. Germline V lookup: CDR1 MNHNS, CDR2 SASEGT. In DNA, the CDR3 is TGTGCCAGCAGTGTCGACAGAGACCCCTCTGGAAACACCATATATTTT. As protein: CASSVDRDPSGNTIYF.

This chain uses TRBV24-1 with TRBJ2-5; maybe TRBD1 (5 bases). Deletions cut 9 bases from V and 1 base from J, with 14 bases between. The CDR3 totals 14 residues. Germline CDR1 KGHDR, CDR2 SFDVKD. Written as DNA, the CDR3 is TGTGCCACCCGGGCTACAGGCCCCCAAGAGACCCAGTACTTC. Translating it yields CATRATGPQETQYF.

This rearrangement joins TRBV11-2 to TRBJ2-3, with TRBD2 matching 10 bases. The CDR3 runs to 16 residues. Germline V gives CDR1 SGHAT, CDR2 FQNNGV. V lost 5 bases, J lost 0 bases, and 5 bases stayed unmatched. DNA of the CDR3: TGTGCCAGCAGCGGGCGACTAGCGGGTAGCACAGATACGCAGTATTTT. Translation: CASSGRLAGSTDTQYF.

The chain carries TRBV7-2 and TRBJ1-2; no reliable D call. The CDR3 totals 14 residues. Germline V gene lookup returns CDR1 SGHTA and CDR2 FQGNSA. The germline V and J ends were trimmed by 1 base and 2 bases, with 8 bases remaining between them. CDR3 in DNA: TGTGCCAGCAGCTTAGGGTTTGGCAACTATGGCTACACCTTC. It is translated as CASSLGFGNYGYTF.

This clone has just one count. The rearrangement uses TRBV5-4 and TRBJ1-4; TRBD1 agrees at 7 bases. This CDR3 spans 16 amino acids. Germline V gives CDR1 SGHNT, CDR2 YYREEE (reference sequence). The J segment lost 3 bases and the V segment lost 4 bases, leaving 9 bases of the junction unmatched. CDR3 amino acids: CASSQGGGAANEKLFF. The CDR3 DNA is TGTGCCAGCAGCCAGGGGGGTGGGGCGGCTAATGAAAAACTGTTTTTT.

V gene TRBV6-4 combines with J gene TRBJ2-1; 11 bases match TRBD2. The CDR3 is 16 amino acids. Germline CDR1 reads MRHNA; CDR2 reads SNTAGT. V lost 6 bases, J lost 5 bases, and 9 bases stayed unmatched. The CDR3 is CASSELAGVNHNEQFF. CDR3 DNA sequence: TGTGCCAGCAGCGAACTAGCGGGGGTTAACCACAATGAGCAGTTCTTC.